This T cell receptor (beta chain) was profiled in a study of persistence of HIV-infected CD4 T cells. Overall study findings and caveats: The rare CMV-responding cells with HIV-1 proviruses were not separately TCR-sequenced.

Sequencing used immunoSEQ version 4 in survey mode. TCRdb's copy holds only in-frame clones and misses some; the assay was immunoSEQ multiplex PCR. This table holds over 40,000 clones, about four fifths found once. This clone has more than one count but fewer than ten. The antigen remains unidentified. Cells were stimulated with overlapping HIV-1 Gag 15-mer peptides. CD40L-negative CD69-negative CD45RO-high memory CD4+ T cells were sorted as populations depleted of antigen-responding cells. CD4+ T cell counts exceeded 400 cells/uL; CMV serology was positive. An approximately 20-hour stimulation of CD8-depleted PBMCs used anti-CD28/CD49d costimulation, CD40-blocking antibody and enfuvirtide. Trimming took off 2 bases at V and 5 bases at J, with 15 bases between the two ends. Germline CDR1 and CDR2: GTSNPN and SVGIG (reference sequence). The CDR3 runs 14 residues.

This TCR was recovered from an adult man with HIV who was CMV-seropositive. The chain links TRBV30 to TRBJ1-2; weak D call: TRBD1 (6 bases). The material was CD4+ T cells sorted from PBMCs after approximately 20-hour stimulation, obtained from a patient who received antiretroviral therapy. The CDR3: CAWSSTQGRYGYTF. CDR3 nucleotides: TGTGCCTGGAGTTCGACGCAGGGGAGGTATGGCTACACCTTC. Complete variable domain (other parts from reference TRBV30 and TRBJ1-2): SQTIHQWPATLVQPVGSPLSLECTVEGTSNPNLYWYRQAAGRGLQLLFYSVGIGQISSEVPQNLSASRPQDRQFILSSKKLLLSDSGFYLCAWSSTQGRYGYTFGSGTRLTVV.